This TCR beta chain appears in the sequencing data of a study of memory CD4+ T cells and cytomegalovirus serostatus. For the study at large: Of the healthy Belgian adults, several were CMV seropositive and about 24 seronegative.

Study-level points and caveats: Of 150 to 200 reported CMV TCRbeta sequences, just over 65 were found in memory CD4+ repertoires.

Per the study methods: After removing out-of-frame reads, around 2.2 million distinct TCRbeta sequences remained. TCRdb keeps only in-frame clones here, not all; method: immunoSEQ multiplex PCR. That table furnishes V, J and clone size, whereas the DNA furnished D and trimming. The sample shows under 80,000 clones, about 73% of them seen only once. The sort gate was single viable CD3+CD4+CD8-CD45RO+ cells for memory CD4+ T cells. Looked up from germline, CDR1 is SNHLY and CDR2 is FYNNEI. This CDR3 has 17 residues. Trimming left V 3 bases short and J 6 bases short, with 22 bases between. A word on this clone: What it binds is unknown.

The J gene is TRBJ2-3, the V gene TRBV2; D is uncertain. The clonotype was recovered from an adult in good health and CMV-seropositive. The sequenced sample consisted of memory CD4+ T cells from blood. In DNA, the CDR3 is TGTGCCAGCAGTGACATTTCGGACCTGATTGGGCGGGATACGCAGTATTTT. Translating gives CASSDISDLIGRDTQYF.